This T cell receptor (beta chain) was sequenced for a study of blood T cell repertoires in COVID-19. About the study: PBMCs, B-cell-depleted T cells, or T cells were the source of the cDNA or gDNA that made up the material.

Authors' analysis steps: Counts of nucleated cells, estimated from reference gene primer amplification, were obtained. The assay was immunoSEQ multiplex PCR, and TCRdb's table has in-frame clones only and misses some. V and J calls and clone size are copied from that table; D and trimming were computed from the DNA. The table records 70,000 to 80,000 clones, 65% to 90% of them present only once. The CDR3 has 14 amino acids. Trimming at V came to 1 base and at J to 6 bases, leaving 3 bases not matched to a gene. Germline values: CDR1 MDHEN, CDR2 SYDVKM. Sequenced input: peripheral blood. The receptor was isolated from a man older than 75 with acute or convalescent COVID-19. This chain links TRBV28 with TRBJ1-5, with 7 bases matching TRBD1. This CDR3 reads CASSLSDRPQPQHF. CDR3 bases: TGTGCCAGCAGTTTATCGGACAGGCCTCAGCCCCAGCATTTT.